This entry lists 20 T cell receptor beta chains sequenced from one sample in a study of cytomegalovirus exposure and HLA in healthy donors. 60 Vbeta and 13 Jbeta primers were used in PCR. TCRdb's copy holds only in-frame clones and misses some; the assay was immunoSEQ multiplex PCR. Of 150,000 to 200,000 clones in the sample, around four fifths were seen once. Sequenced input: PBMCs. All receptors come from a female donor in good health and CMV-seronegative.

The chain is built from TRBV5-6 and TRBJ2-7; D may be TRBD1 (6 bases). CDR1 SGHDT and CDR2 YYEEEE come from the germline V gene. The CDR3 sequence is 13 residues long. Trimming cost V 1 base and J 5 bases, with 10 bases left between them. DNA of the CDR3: TGTGCCAGCAGCTTGACAGGGTCTAACGAGCAGTACTTC. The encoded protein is CASSLTGSNEQYF.

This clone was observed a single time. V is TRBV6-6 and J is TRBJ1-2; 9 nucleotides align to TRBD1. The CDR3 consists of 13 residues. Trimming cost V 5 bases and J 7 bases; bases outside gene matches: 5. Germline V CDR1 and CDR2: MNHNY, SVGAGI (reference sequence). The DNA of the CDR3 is TGTGCCAGCAGTCAGCCGGGACAGGGTGGCTACACCTTC. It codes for CASSQPGQGGYTF.

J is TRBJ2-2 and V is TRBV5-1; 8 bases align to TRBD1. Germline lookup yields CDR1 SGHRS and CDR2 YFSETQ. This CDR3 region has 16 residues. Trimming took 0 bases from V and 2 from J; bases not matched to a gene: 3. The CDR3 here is CASSLGGQGNTGELFF. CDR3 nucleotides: TGCGCCAGCAGCTTGGGAGGACAGGGTAACACCGGGGAGCTGTTTTTT.

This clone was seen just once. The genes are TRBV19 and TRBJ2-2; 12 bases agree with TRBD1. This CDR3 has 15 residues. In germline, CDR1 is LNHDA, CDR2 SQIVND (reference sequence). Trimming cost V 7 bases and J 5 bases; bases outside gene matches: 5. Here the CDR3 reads CASNGDRGLTGELFF. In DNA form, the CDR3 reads TGTGCCAGTAATGGGGACAGGGGGCTGACCGGGGAGCTGTTTTTT.

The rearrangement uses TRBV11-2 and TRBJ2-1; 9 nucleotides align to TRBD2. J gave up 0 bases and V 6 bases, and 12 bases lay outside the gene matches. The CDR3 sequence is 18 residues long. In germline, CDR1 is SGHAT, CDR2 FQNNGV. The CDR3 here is CASSPAVAGGPSYNEQFF. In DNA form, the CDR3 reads TGTGCCAGCAGTCCCGCGGTGGCGGGAGGGCCCTCCTACAATGAGCAGTTCTTC.

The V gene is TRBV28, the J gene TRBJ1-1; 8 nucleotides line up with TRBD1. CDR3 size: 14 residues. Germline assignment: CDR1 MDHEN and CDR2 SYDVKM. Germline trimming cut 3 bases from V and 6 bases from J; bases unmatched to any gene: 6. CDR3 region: CASSFAGGIAEAFF. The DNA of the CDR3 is TGTGCCAGCAGTTTCGCAGGGGGCATTGCTGAAGCTTTCTTT. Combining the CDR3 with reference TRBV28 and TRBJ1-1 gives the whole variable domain DVKVTQSSRYLVKRTGEKVFLECVQDMDHENMFWYRQDPGLGLRLIYFSYDVKMKEKGDIPEGYSVSREKKERFSLILESASTNQTSMYLCASSFAGGIAEAFFGQGTRLTVV.

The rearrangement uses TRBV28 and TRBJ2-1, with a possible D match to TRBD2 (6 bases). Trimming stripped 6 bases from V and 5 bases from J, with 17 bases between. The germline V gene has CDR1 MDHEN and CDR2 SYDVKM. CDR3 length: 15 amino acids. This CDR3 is CASRRAGLGDNEQFF. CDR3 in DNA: TGTGCCAGCAGACGAGCGGGCCTGGGGGACAATGAGCAGTTCTTC.

The CDR3, as DNA: TGTGCCAGCTATAAGCGGGTCGAAGCTTTCTTT. Translating it yields CASYKRVEAFF. This chain uses TRBV28 with TRBJ1-1; D not certain. V was trimmed by 8 bases and J by 8 bases, leaving 12 bases between them. This CDR3 comprises 11 residues. CDR1 and CDR2 (germline): MDHEN, SYDVKM.

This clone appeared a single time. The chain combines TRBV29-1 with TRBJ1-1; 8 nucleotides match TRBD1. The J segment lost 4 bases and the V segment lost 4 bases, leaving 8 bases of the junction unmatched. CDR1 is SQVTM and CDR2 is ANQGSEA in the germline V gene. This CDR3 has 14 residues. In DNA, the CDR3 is TGCAGCGTTGCAAAGACAGGGGTGGGCACTGAAGCTTTCTTT. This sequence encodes CSVAKTGVGTEAFF.

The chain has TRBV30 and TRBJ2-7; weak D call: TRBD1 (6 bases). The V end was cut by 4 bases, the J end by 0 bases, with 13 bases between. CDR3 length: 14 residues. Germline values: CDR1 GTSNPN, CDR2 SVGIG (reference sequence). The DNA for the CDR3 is TGTGCCTGGAATTACGGGACATCCTCCTACGAGCAGTACTTC. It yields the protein CAWNYGTSSYEQYF.

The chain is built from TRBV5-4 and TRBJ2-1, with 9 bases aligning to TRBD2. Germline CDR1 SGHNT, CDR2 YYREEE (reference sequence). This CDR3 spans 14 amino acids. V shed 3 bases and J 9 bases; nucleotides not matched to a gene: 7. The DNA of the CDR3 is TGTGCCAGCAGCTCGGGGCTAGCGGGAACTGAGCAGTTCTTC. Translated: CASSSGLAGTEQFF.

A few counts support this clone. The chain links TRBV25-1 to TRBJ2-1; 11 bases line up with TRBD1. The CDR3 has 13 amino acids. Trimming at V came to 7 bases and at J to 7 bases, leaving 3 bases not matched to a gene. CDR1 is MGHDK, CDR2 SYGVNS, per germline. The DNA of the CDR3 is TGTGCCAGCATCGGGACAGGGGGGAATGAGCAGTTCTTC. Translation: CASIGTGGNEQFF.

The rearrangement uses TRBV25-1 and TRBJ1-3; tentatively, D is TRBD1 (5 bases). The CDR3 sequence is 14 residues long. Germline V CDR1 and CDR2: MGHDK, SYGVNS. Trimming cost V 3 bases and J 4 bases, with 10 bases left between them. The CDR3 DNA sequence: TGTGCCAGCAGTGAGGCAGGGTCAGGAAACACCATATATTTT. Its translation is CASSEAGSGNTIYF.

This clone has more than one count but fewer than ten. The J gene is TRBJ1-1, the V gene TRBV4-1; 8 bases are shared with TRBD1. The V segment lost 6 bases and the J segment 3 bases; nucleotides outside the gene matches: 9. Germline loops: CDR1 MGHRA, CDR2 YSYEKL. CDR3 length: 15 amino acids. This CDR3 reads CASRPVQGADTEAFF. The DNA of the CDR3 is TGCGCCAGCAGACCCGTCCAGGGGGCAGACACTGAAGCTTTCTTT.

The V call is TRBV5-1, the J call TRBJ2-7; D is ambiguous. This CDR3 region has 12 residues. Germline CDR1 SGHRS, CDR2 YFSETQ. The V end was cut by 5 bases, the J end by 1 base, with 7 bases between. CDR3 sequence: CASRSDSYEQYF. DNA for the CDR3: TGCGCCAGCAGGAGCGATTCCTACGAGCAGTACTTC.

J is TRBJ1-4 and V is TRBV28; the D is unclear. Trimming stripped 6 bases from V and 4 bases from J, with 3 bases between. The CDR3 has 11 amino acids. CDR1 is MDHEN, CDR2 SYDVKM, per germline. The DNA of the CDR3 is TGTGCCAGCAGACATAATGAAAAACTGTTTTTT. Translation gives CASRHNEKLFF.

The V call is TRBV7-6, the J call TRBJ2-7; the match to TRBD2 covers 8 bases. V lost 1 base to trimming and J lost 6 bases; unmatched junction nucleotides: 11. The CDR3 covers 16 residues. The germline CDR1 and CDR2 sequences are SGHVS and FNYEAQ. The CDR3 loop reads CASSLDRGGWGTEQYF. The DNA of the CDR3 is TGTGCCAGCAGCTTAGATCGGGGGGGCTGGGGGACCGAGCAGTACTTC.

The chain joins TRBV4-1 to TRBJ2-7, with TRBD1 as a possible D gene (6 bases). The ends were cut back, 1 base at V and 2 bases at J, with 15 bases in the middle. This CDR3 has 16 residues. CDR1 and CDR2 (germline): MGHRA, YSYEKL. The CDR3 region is CASSQVKGQPTYEQYF. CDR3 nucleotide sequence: TGCGCCAGCAGCCAAGTCAAAGGACAGCCTACCTACGAGCAGTACTTC.

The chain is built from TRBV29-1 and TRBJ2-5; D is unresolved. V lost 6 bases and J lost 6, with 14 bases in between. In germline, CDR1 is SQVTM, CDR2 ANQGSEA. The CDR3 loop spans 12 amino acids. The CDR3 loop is CSVSTSRQTQYF. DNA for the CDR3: TGCAGCGTCTCAACCTCTAGGCAGACCCAGTACTTC.

CDR3 bases: TGTGCCAGCAGCAATACCGGGACTTCCTACGAGCAGTACTTC. This sequence encodes CASSNTGTSYEQYF. The V gene is TRBV7-3, the J gene TRBJ2-7, with D possibly being TRBD2 (6 bases). CDR1 and CDR2 from the germline V gene are SGHTA and FQGTGA. The V end lost 5 bases, the J end lost 1 base, and 12 bases lay between the germline ends. The CDR3 is 14 residues long. The whole variable domain, filled in from reference TRBV7-3 and TRBJ2-7, reads GAGVSQTPSNKVTEKGKYVELRCDPISGHTALYWYRQSLGQGPEFLIYFQGTGAADDSGLPNDRFFAVRPEGSVSTLKIQRTERGDSAVYLCASSNTGTSYEQYFGPGTRLTVT.